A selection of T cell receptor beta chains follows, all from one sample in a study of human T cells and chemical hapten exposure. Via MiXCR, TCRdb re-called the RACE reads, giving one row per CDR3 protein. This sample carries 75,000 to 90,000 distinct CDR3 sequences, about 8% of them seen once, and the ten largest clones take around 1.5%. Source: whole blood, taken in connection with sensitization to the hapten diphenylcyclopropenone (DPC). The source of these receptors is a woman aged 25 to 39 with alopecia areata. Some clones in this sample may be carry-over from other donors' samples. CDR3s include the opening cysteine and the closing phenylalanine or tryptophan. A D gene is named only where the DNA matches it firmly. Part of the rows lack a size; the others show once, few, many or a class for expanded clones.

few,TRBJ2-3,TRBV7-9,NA,TGTGCCAGCAGCTTAGGTGGGTTCACAGATACGCAGTATTTT,CASSLGGFTDTQYF
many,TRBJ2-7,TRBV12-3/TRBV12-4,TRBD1,TGTGCCAGCAGTCTGCGACAGGGGCTTGCGTACGAGCAGTACTTC,CASSLRQGLAYEQYF
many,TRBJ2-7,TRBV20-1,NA,TGCAGTGCTAGTGGAGGGAATGGGTACGAGCAGTACTTC,CSASGGNGYEQYF
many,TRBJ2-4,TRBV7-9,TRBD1,TGTGCCAGCAGCTATGGACAGGCGGCGGACTTTCACATTCAGTACTTC,CASSYGQAADFHIQYF
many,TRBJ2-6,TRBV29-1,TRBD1,TGCAGCGTTAGGGACAGCGAAATATACTCTGGGGCCAACGTCCTGACTTTC,CSVRDSEIYSGANVLTF
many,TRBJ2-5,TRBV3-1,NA,TGTGCCAGCAGCCCCCCGAAGCAAGAGACCCAGTACTTC,CASSPPKQETQYF
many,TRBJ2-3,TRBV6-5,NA,TGTGCCAGCAGTTACGGGGCTATCCCCCGAGATACGCAGTATTTT,CASSYGAIPRDTQYF
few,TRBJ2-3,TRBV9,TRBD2,TGTGCCAGCAGCGGCCGACTAGCGCCCAGCACAGATACGCAGTATTTT,CASSGRLAPSTDTQYF
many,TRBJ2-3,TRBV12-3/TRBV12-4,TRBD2,TGTGCCAGCAGTTTGAGCGGGCTAGCGGGGAGGTATACGCAGTATTTT,CASSLSGLAGRYTQYF
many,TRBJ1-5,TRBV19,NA,TGTGCCAGTAGTATCACAGAGCCCTATCAGCCCCAGCATTTT,CASSITEPYQPQHF
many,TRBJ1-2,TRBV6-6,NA,TGTGCCAGCAGCCCAGGGGCTAACTATGGCTACACCTTC,CASSPGANYGYTF
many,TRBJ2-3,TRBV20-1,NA,TGCAGTGCACATAACAGCCCCACAGATACGCAGTATTTT,CSAHNSPTDTQYF
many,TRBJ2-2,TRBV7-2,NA,TGTGCCAGCAGCTTAGTGGGTCCCGGGGAGCTGTTTTTT,CASSLVGPGELFF
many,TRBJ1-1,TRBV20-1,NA,TGCAGTGCTAGTAGCGGGAAAGGGACTGAAGCTTTCTTT,CSASSGKGTEAFF
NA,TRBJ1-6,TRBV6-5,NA,TGTGCCAGCAGTTCCTTCAGGGGCTTGGATTCACCCCTCCACTTT,CASSSFRGLDSPLHF
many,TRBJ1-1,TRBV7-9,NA,TGTGCCAGCAGCTCCGCCGCCGCCTCTGAAGCTTTCTTT,CASSSAAASEAFF
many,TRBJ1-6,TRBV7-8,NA,TGTGCCAGCAGCTTAGTCCCGGACAGTGCGGATTCACCCCTCCACTTT,CASSLVPDSADSPLHF
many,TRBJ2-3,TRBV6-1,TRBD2,TGTGCCAGCAGTAGAGTAGCGGGGGGTTCAGATACGCAGTATTTT,CASSRVAGGSDTQYF
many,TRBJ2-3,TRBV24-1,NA,TGTGCCACCAGTTCTGGGAGCACAGATACGCAGTATTTT,CATSSGSTDTQYF
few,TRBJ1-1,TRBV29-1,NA,TGCAGCGTTGCAACAGGGACCGTTTTGGCTGAAGCTTTCTTT,CSVATGTVLAEAFF
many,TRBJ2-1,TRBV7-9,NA,TGTGCCAGCATCCCCCGAAGGGCAGGGCACCACAATGAGCAGTTCTTC,CASIPRRAGHHNEQFF
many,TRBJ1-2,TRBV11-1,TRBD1,TGTGCCAGCAGCCATCGGGGCCCTGACAGGGGCGGGTATGGCTACACCTTC,CASSHRGPDRGGYGYTF
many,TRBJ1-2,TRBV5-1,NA,TGCGCCAGCAGAGGGGACGGACAGCCTTATGGCTACACCTTC,CASRGDGQPYGYTF
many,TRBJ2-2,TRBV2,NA,TGTGCCAGCAGTGAAGCACCTGACCGGGCGTGGGCCGGGGAGCTGTTTTTT,CASSEAPDRAWAGELFF
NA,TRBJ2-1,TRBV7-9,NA,TGTGCCAGCAGCTTGCGGACTGGGCAGGCTGAGCAGTTCTTC,CASSLRTGQAEQFF
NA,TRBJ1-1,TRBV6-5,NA,TGTGCCAGCAGGACGGGACGGAACACTGAAGCTTTCTTT,CASRTGRNTEAFF